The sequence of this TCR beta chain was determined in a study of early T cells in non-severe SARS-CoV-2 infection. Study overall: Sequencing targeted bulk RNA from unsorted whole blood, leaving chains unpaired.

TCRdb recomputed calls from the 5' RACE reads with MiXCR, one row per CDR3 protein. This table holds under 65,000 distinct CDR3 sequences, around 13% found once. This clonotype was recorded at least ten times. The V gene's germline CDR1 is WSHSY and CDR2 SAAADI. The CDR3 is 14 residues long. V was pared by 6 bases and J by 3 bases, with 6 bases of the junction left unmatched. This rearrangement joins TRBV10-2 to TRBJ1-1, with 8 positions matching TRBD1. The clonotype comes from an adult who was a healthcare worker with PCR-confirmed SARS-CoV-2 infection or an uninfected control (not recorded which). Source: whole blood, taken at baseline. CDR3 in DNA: TGCGCCAGCAGAGACAGGGGCTTTGACACTGAAGCTTTCTTT. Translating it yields CASRDRGFDTEAFF.